This is a list of T cell receptor beta chains from one sample in a study of blood T cell repertoires in COVID-19. TCRdb's copy holds only in-frame clones and misses some; the assay was immunoSEQ multiplex PCR. The sample has under 35,000 clones; about 90% are singletons. The material sequenced was peripheral blood. The source of these receptors is a human donor with active COVID-19. The donor label of this sample is uncertain. Both conserved end residues are part of each CDR3. D genes are given only for firm matches. Expanded clones are given a class, and other clones once, few, many or no size at all.

d_call	j_call	clone_size	v_call	cdr3_aa	cdr3_nt
-	TRBJ1-5	-	TRBV6-2/TRBV6-3	CASSKQGLGNQPQHF	TGTGCCAGCAGTAAACAGGGATTGGGGAATCAGCCCCAGCATTTT
-	TRBJ2-7	-	TRBV6-5	CASSTNSYEQYF	TGTGCCAGCAGTACTAACTCCTACGAGCAGTACTTC
-	TRBJ2-3	few	TRBV19	CASSPPPGRETDTQYF	TGTGCCAGTAGTCCCCCCCCCGGGCGGGAAACAGATACGCAGTATTTT
-	TRBJ2-1	-	TRBV5-1	CASSFRTIRSSYNEQFF	TGCGCCAGCAGCTTCCGGACTATTAGGAGCTCCTACAATGAGCAGTTCTTC
-	TRBJ1-3	-	TRBV28	CASSSSPGTNTIYF	TGTGCCAGCAGTTCCTCCCCAGGGACTAACACCATATATTTT
-	TRBJ2-5	-	TRBV29-1	CSVVTGGTAGTQYF	TGCAGCGTCGTAACGGGCGGGACTGCGGGGACCCAGTACTTC
-	TRBJ2-3	-	TRBV11-1	CASSLAAPTDTQYF	TGTGCCAGCAGCTTAGCGGCCCCCACAGATACGCAGTATTTT
TRBD2	TRBJ2-1	-	TRBV18	CASSPLGAGGPNEQFF	TGTGCCAGCTCACCACTAGGGGCGGGGGGGCCGAATGAGCAGTTCTTC
-	TRBJ1-2	once	TRBV19	CASSIPRTVIYGYTF	TGTGCCAGTAGTATCCCCAGAACCGTCATCTATGGCTACACCTTC
-	TRBJ1-1	-	TRBV7-2	CASSLQDYTEAFF	TGTGCCAGCAGCTTACAGGATTACACTGAAGCTTTCTTT
TRBD1	TRBJ2-1	-	TRBV12-5	CASGFGTGGSNEQFF	TGTGCTAGTGGTTTTGGGACAGGGGGAAGCAATGAGCAGTTCTTC
-	TRBJ1-2	-	TRBV5-1	CASSLGTDFGYTF	TGCGCCAGCAGCTTGGGGACAGATTTTGGCTACACCTTC
TRBD2	TRBJ2-3	-	TRBV24-1	CATSQLRASGDTQYF	TGTGCCACCAGCCAACTACGAGCTAGCGGAGATACGCAGTATTTT
-	TRBJ2-7	-	TRBV4-1	CASSQSVNGRDMTF	TGCGCCAGCAGCCAAAGCGTCAATGGCCGGGACATGACCTTC
-	TRBJ1-6	-	TRBV18	CASSPDRQSSYNSPLHF	TGTGCCAGCTCACCGGACAGACAAAGCTCCTATAATTCACCCCTCCACTTT
-	TRBJ2-3	-	TRBV19	CASSIVRGGTDTQYF	TGTGCCAGTAGTATAGTTAGGGGCGGCACAGATACGCAGTATTTT
-	TRBJ1-5	-	TRBV4-1	CASSQVTGYSNQPQHF	TGCGCCAGCAGCCAAGTGACCGGGTATAGCAATCAGCCCCAGCATTTT
-	TRBJ1-4	-	TRBV7-8	CASSLGERIKLFF	TGTGCCAGCAGCTTAGGGGAGCGGATAAAACTGTTTTTT
TRBD1	TRBJ1-1	once	TRBV5-1	CASSLPLQGVGNTEAFF	TGCGCCAGCAGCTTACCTCTACAGGGGGTGGGGAACACTGAAGCTTTCTTT
TRBD1	TRBJ2-5	-	TRBV10-3	CAISETGGYQETQYF	TGTGCCATCAGTGAAACAGGGGGGTACCAAGAGACCCAGTACTTC
-	TRBJ1-1	-	TRBV5-1	CASSLMASRPTEAFF	TGCGCCAGCAGCTTGATGGCCTCCCGTCCCACTGAAGCTTTCTTT
-	TRBJ1-2	-	TRBV6-5	CASSYSGTHVNYGYTF	TGTGCCAGCAGTTACTCGGGGACACACGTGAACTATGGCTACACCTTC
-	TRBJ2-7	-	TRBV20-1	CSVGRSYEQYF	TGCAGTGTAGGCAGGTCCTACGAGCAGTACTTC
TRBD1	TRBJ1-1	once	TRBV10-3	CAISRDRDNTEAFF	TGTGCCATCAGCCGGGACAGAGATAACACTGAAGCTTTCTTT
TRBD1	TRBJ1-1	few	TRBV6-5	CASRTGTGGNTEAFF	TGTGCCAGCAGAACAGGAACAGGGGGCAACACTGAAGCTTTCTTT
-	TRBJ1-6	-	TRBV18	CASSPDSSPLHF	TGTGCCAGCTCACCGGACAGTTCACCCCTCCACTTT
TRBD1	TRBJ2-7	-	TRBV7-9	CASSPGTGGSYEQYF	TGTGCCAGCAGCCCCGGGACAGGGGGGTCCTACGAGCAGTACTTC
-	TRBJ2-3	once	TRBV18	CASSGIARDRQEGTDTQYF	TGTGCCAGCTCAGGGATAGCGAGAGACCGACAGGAAGGCACAGATACGCAGTATTTT
TRBD1	TRBJ1-1	-	TRBV12-3/TRBV12-4	CASSPRPTGIAFF	TGTGCCAGCAGTCCCCGCCCGACAGGGATTGCTTTCTTT
TRBD1	TRBJ1-1	once	TRBV7-3	CASSSQPGQSTEAFF	TGTGCCAGCAGCTCACAACCGGGACAGAGCACTGAAGCTTTCTTT
-	TRBJ2-1	-	TRBV9	CASSARYLFSSYNEQFF	TGTGCCAGCAGCGCCCGATACCTCTTTAGCTCCTACAATGAGCAGTTCTTC
-	TRBJ2-1	-	TRBV4-1	CASSQGRADEQFF	TGCGCCAGCAGCCAAGGCAGGGCCGATGAGCAGTTCTTC
TRBD1	TRBJ1-1	-	TRBV2	CASNRDSPPKAFF	TGTGCCAGCAATCGGGACAGCCCCCCGAAAGCTTTCTTT
-	TRBJ1-1	-	TRBV12-5	CASGLPPQVEAFF	TGTGCTAGTGGTTTGCCCCCGCAGGTCGAAGCTTTCTTT
TRBD1	TRBJ2-3	-	TRBV5-1	CASSRDRGSTDTQYF	TGCGCCAGCAGCCGTGACAGGGGAAGCACAGATACGCAGTATTTT
-	TRBJ2-5	-	TRBV19	CASSETGGETQYF	TGTGCCAGTAGTGAGACAGGAGGAGAGACCCAGTACTTC
-	TRBJ1-5	-	TRBV19	CASSAAYSNQPQHF	TGTGCCAGTTCCGCCGCCTATAGCAATCAGCCCCAGCATTTT
TRBD2	TRBJ2-7	once	TRBV6-2/TRBV6-3	CASSRGTSGQYEQYF	TGTGCCAGCAGCCGCGGGACTAGCGGACAATACGAGCAGTACTTC
-	TRBJ1-3	-	TRBV19	CASSMELSGNTIYF	TGTGCCAGTAGTATGGAGCTCTCTGGAAACACCATATATTTT
TRBD2	TRBJ2-7	-	TRBV5-1	CASRLSGDSYEQYF	TGCGCCAGCAGACTTAGCGGGGACTCCTACGAGCAGTACTTC
TRBD1	TRBJ1-6	-	TRBV6-5	CASSYSGTGESPLHF	TGTGCCAGCAGTTACTCTGGGACAGGCGAGTCACCCCTCCACTTT
-	TRBJ1-6	-	TRBV21-1	CAGERQGQGSILRSPLHF	TGTGCCGGGGAAAGGCAAGGACAGGGCAGTATATTACGTTCACCCCTCCACTTT
TRBD1	TRBJ2-7	-	TRBV4-1	CASSREQGATAYEQYF	TGCGCCAGCAGCCGAGAACAGGGGGCGACGGCTTACGAGCAGTACTTC
TRBD1	TRBJ1-4	-	TRBV3-1/TRBV3-2	CASSLALGTGAREKLFF	TGTGCCAGCAGCCTGGCCCTCGGGACAGGGGCTCGAGAAAAACTGTTTTTT
TRBD1	TRBJ2-3	-	TRBV4-1	CASSQPGQGIANTQYF	TGCGCCAGCAGCCAGCCGGGACAGGGGATTGCAAATACGCAGTATTTT
-	TRBJ2-7	-	TRBV6-2/TRBV6-3	CASSHRASYEQYF	TGTGCCAGCAGCCACAGGGCTTCCTACGAGCAGTACTTC
-	TRBJ1-1	-	TRBV29-1	CSVDGVEGNTEAFF	TGCAGCGTTGACGGGGTCGAGGGGAACACTGAAGCTTTCTTT
TRBD1	TRBJ1-1	-	TRBV15	CATSRADRGIEAFF	TGTGCCACCAGCAGAGCCGACAGGGGGATTGAAGCTTTCTTT
-	TRBJ1-5	-	TRBV5-4	CASSLSGGNQPQHF	TGTGCCAGCAGCTTGTCCGGGGGCAATCAGCCCCAGCATTTT
TRBD1	TRBJ2-1	-	TRBV11-1	CASSYFRQGLDEQFF	TGTGCCAGCAGCTATTTTCGACAGGGTTTGGATGAGCAGTTCTTC
-	TRBJ1-1	-	TRBV4-1	CASSQDTGAVSFF	TGCGCCAGCAGCCAAGACACAGGCGCCGTCTCTTTCTTT
TRBD1	TRBJ1-1	-	TRBV5-4	CASSYGTENTEAFF	TGTGCCAGCAGCTATGGGACAGAGAACACTGAAGCTTTCTTT
-	TRBJ1-1	-	TRBV27	CASSFNGGYTEAFF	TGTGCCAGCAGTTTCAATGGGGGGTACACTGAAGCTTTCTTT